A selection of T cell receptor beta chains follows, all from one sample in a study of blood T cell repertoires in COVID-19. Here immunoSEQ multiplex PCR was the method, and the copy in TCRdb shows in-frame clones only, minus some. There are fewer than 650,000 clones in the sample; 85% to 90% occur only once, and roughly 8% lies in the top ten. Sequenced sample: peripheral blood. The origin of the receptors is a woman in her 50s with COVID-19, enrolled during active disease. Each CDR3 is given with its conserved first and last residue. The order of the fields is clone size, J gene, D gene, V gene, CDR3 protein, CDR3 DNA. A D gene is named only where the DNA matches it firmly. The listing skips clone size in some rows; elsewhere it reads once, few, many or a size class.

>.|TRBJ1-1|.|TRBV18
CASSPLSGAEAFF
TGTGCCAGCTCACCATTGTCAGGGGCTGAAGCTTTCTTT
>once|TRBJ1-1|.|TRBV25-1
CASSAEGGAFF
TGTGCCAGCAGTGCGGAGGGAGGAGCTTTCTTT
>.|TRBJ1-5|TRBD1|TRBV30
CASGQGLGPQHF
TGTGCCTCTGGACAGGGCTTGGGGCCCCAGCATTTT
>.|TRBJ2-1|TRBD1|TRBV3-1/TRBV3-2
CASSVTGDEQFF
TGTGCCAGCAGCGTTACAGGGGATGAGCAGTTCTTC
>.|TRBJ1-2|TRBD1|TRBV5-1
CASSPGQGGYTF
TGCGCCAGCAGCCCGGGACAGGGGGGCTACACCTTC
>.|TRBJ2-3|TRBD2|TRBV14
CASSSLSRGGSTDTQYF
TGTGCCAGCAGCTCCCTCTCGCGGGGGGGAAGCACAGATACGCAGTATTTT
>.|TRBJ1-4|.|TRBV3-1/TRBV3-2
CASSQREGVGEKLFF
TGTGCCAGCAGCCAACGTGAGGGAGTCGGTGAAAAACTGTTTTTT
>.|TRBJ1-1|.|TRBV9
CASSPGQLMNTEAFF
TGTGCCAGCAGCCCCGGACAGCTCATGAACACTGAAGCTTTCTTT
>.|TRBJ2-5|.|TRBV19
CASSMLGLGETQYF
TGTGCCAGTAGTATGCTGGGGCTGGGAGAGACCCAGTACTTC
>.|TRBJ2-7|.|TRBV29-1
CSVLRDFSYEQYF
TGCAGCGTCCTCAGGGATTTCTCCTACGAGCAGTACTTC
>.|TRBJ2-7|.|TRBV28
CASSPPGTTTSYEQYF
TGTGCCAGCAGTCCGCCCGGGACAACCACGTCCTACGAGCAGTACTTC
>.|TRBJ2-7|TRBD2|TRBV11-2
CASSWGGDLYEQYF
TGTGCCAGCAGCTGGGGAGGGGACCTTTACGAGCAGTACTTC
>once|TRBJ2-1|TRBD1|TRBV9
CASSERDRLRDEQFF
TGTGCCAGCAGCGAACGGGACAGACTAAGGGATGAGCAGTTCTTC
>.|TRBJ1-2|.|TRBV19
CASSSRVPNYGYTF
TGTGCCAGTAGTTCTCGTGTTCCCAACTATGGCTACACCTTC
>.|TRBJ2-3|.|TRBV7-2
CASSLAGHPATDTQYF
TGTGCCAGCAGCTTAGCAGGACACCCAGCGACAGATACGCAGTATTTT
>.|TRBJ2-1|.|TRBV4-2
CASSQDYNDNYNEQFF
TGTGCCAGCAGCCAAGACTATAACGACAACTACAATGAGCAGTTCTTC
>.|TRBJ2-7|.|TRBV5-1
CASSLPDSYEQYF
TGCGCCAGCAGCTTACCAGACTCCTACGAGCAGTACTTC
>.|TRBJ2-5|TRBD2|TRBV5-6
CASSLLAGVQETQYF
TGTGCCAGCAGCTTGCTAGCGGGGGTACAAGAGACCCAGTACTTC
>.|TRBJ2-5|TRBD2|TRBV5-1
CASSPRTSDPGAQYF
TGCGCCAGCAGCCCAAGGACTAGCGACCCGGGGGCCCAGTACTTC
>.|TRBJ1-1|.|TRBV6-5
CASSYRGTGTEAFF
TGTGCCAGCAGTTACAGGGGAACTGGAACTGAAGCTTTCTTT
>.|TRBJ1-2|TRBD1|TRBV30
CAWSLPGQGFYGYTF
TGTGCCTGGAGTTTGCCGGGACAGGGCTTTTATGGCTACACCTTC
>.|TRBJ1-2|TRBD1|TRBV19
CASSRQGTTGYTF
TGTGCCAGTAGTCGACAGGGGACTACTGGCTACACCTTC
>once|TRBJ2-7|.|TRBV5-6
CASSLAGHEQYF
TGTGCCAGCAGCTTGGCAGGCCACGAGCAGTACTTC
>.|TRBJ1-2|.|TRBV24-1
CATSDSRGSGDNYGYTF
TGTGCCACCAGTGATTCCCGGGGTAGTGGGGATAACTATGGCTACACCTTC
>once|TRBJ1-1|.|TRBV19
CASSPREGAEAFF
TGTGCCAGTAGTCCCAGGGAGGGGGCTGAAGCTTTCTTT
>.|TRBJ1-2|TRBD1|TRBV19
CASSLRRDRFPNYGYTF
TGTGCCAGTAGCTTGCGCCGGGACAGATTTCCTAACTATGGCTACACCTTC
>.|TRBJ2-3|.|TRBV21-1
CASSKAGTSGGNEDTQYF
TGTGCCAGCAGCAAAGCCGGGACTAGCGGGGGGAATGAAGATACGCAGTATTTT
>.|TRBJ2-3|TRBD2|TRBV5-1
CASSDGGRTDTQYF
TGCGCCAGCAGTGACGGGGGGAGGACAGATACGCAGTATTTT
>.|TRBJ2-7|TRBD1|TRBV4-2
CASSQTWTGAYEQYF
TGTGCCAGCAGCCAGACATGGACAGGGGCCTACGAGCAGTACTTC
>.|TRBJ2-1|.|TRBV5-1
CASSLQTASYEQFF
TGCGCCAGCAGCTTGCAGACAGCCAGCTATGAGCAGTTCTTC
>.|TRBJ1-2|TRBD1|TRBV19
CASTAPGQGPLRYGYTF
TGTGCCAGCACGGCACCGGGACAGGGACCATTGAGGTATGGCTACACCTTC
>.|TRBJ2-7|.|TRBV7-2
CASSLVNRLPIYEQYF
TGTGCCAGCAGCTTAGTTAATCGCCTCCCTATCTACGAGCAGTACTTC
>.|TRBJ1-1|.|TRBV5-4
CASRQSMNTEAFF
TGTGCCAGCAGACAGAGCATGAACACTGAAGCTTTCTTT
>.|TRBJ2-3|.|TRBV24-1
CATSDSARHAESPDTQYF
TGTGCCACCAGTGATTCGGCCCGACATGCCGAAAGCCCAGATACGCAGTATTTT
>.|TRBJ2-7|.|TRBV29-1
CSVEERTASSYEQYF
TGCAGCGTTGAAGAACGGACAGCAAGCTCCTACGAGCAGTACTTC